This TCR beta chain was sequenced for a study of CD8+ T cells in alopecia areata. The CDR3 spans 18 residues. The V end was cut by 2 bases, the J end by 1 base, with 20 bases between. The germline V gene has CDR1 SGHTA and CDR2 FQGNSA. Following RNA extraction, reverse transcription yielded cDNA that acted as the sequencing template. Some clones are missing from TCRdb's copy, which holds only in-frame ones; the method was immunoSEQ multiplex PCR. The sample has around 97,000 clones; roughly 53% are singletons. Of note for this clone: Its antigen is not known.

Study-wide results and limits: Lesional scalp displayed greater clonality than normal scalp, most notably in alopecia totalis/universalis.

The sample taken for sequencing was CD4+ T cells sorted from blood. The receptor's source is a human donor in good health. J is TRBJ2-5 and V is TRBV7-2, with a tentative D call TRBD2 (6 bases). The CDR3 reads CASSLRAHSLAFQETQYF. For the CDR3, the DNA is TGTGCCAGCAGCTTAAGGGCCCACTCCCTAGCGTTCCAAGAGACCCAGTACTTC.